This TCR beta chain was observed in a study of radiotherapy plus CTLA-4 blockade in lung cancer. Study conclusions and caveats: Clones of tumor-derived TCRs expanded in blood after radiotherapy plus ipilimumab.

Assay used: immunoSEQ multiplex PCR; TCRdb lists only in-frame clones, some missing. The sample shows 45,000 to 55,000 clones, approximately 76% of them seen only once. On this clone itself: Its antigen is unidentified.

The ends were cut back, 5 bases at V and 7 bases at J, with 9 bases in the middle. The length of the CDR3 is 13 residues. From germline, CDR1 is SGHNT and CDR2 YENEEA. The chain employs TRBV11-3 and TRBJ1-6; no reliable D call. Sequences were derived from peripheral blood, sampled from a patient treated with radiotherapy plus ipilimumab. This clonotype was obtained from a human donor with non-small cell lung cancer who had stable disease on radiotherapy plus ipilimumab. CDR3 protein: CASSNTGNSPLHF. The CDR3 DNA reads TGTGCCAGCAGCAATACTGGGAATTCACCCCTCCACTTT.